Following are 23 T cell receptor beta chains from one sample sequenced in a study of T cell repertoires in cytomegalovirus infection. TCRdb analysed the reads with MiXCR anew, one entry per CDR3 protein. The sample holds roughly 340,000 distinct CDR3 sequences, almost 30% seen once. No antigen is known for these receptors. The source material was cultured PBMCs, sampled from culture after CMV antigen stimulation. The receptors were sampled from a human donor in good health (CMV status not recorded). Some clones in this sample may be carry-over from other donors' samples.

The rearrangement links TRBV11-2 to TRBJ2-7, with D tentatively TRBD1 (7 bases). Per germline, CDR1 SGHAT and CDR2 FQNNGV. Trimming took 4 bases from V and 1 from J, leaving 17 bases between them. The CDR3 is 16 residues long. CDR3 in amino acids: CASSWFWTGGSYEQYF. As DNA, the CDR3 is TGTGCCAGCAGCTGGTTTTGGACAGGAGGGTCCTACGAGCAGTACTTC.

The sample holds a few counts of this clonotype. The chain uses TRBV12-3 or TRBV12-4 and TRBJ1-5; 8 bases match TRBD1. The V gene end was trimmed by 6 bases and the J gene end by 6 bases; junction bases not matched to a gene: 4. The CDR3 spans 13 residues. The CDR3, as DNA: TGTGCCAGCAGCCAGGGGGCGGTTCAGCCCCAGCATTTT. Translated, it gives CASSQGAVQPQHF.

Only a few counts were recorded for this clonotype. This chain uses TRBV7-2 with TRBJ2-1; D is ambiguous. Trimming stripped 5 bases from V and 6 bases from J, with 14 bases between. This CDR3 has 14 residues. Germline V CDR1 and CDR2: SGHTA, FQGNSA. The CDR3 coding sequence is TGTGCCAGCAGCGTTGGGCCCAGCCCCAATGAGCAGTTCTTC. This encodes CASSVGPSPNEQFF.

The V gene is TRBV5-1, the J gene TRBJ2-3; 9 nucleotides agree with TRBD2. Germline CDR1 reads SGHRS; CDR2 reads YFSETQ. The CDR3 is made up of 17 amino acids. V lost 1 base, J lost 0 bases, and 6 bases stayed unmatched. In DNA form, the CDR3 reads TGCGCCAGCAGCTTGTTCGAGACTAGCGGTAGCACAGATACGCAGTATTTT. The encoded protein is CASSLFETSGSTDTQYF.

This clonotype showed up just once. The chain joins TRBV20-1 to TRBJ2-7; 7 nucleotides align to TRBD2. The CDR3 covers 15 residues. After removal of 0 bases from V and 1 base from J, the junction contained 6 bases not matched to a gene. Germline V CDR1 and CDR2: DFQATT, SNEGSKA (reference sequence). The DNA of the CDR3 is TGCAGTGCTAGAGACCCGGGAGGACCGTCCTACGAGCAGTACTTC. Translating it yields CSARDPGGPSYEQYF.

The V and J genes are TRBV27 and TRBJ2-3; the match to TRBD2 covers 7 bases. The J segment lost 2 bases and the V segment lost 7 bases, leaving 9 bases of the junction unmatched. Germline CDR1 is MNHEY and CDR2 is SMNVEV (reference sequence). The CDR3 has 15 amino acids. The CDR3 loop reads CASTIRAGDTDTQYF. The CDR3 DNA is TGTGCCAGCACCATAAGGGCGGGAGACACAGATACGCAGTATTTT.

The chain has TRBV7-2 and TRBJ2-6; D is undetermined. The ends were cut back, 5 bases at V and 0 bases at J, with 11 bases in the middle. This CDR3 contains 16 residues. Germline values: CDR1 SGHTA, CDR2 FQGNSA. CDR3 sequence reads: CASSPRLSSGANVLTF. CDR3 DNA sequence: TGTGCCAGCAGCCCAAGACTGAGCTCTGGGGCCAACGTCCTGACTTTC.

In its sample, this clonotype was seen many times. The chain joins TRBV7-2 to TRBJ1-1; 10 nucleotides line up with TRBD1. Germline CDR1 is SGHTA and CDR2 is FQGNSA. This CDR3 is 15 amino acids long. The V gene end was trimmed by 5 bases and the J gene end by 6 bases; junction bases not matched to a gene: 9. The CDR3 DNA reads TGTGCCAGCAGCCCAGTCGGACAGGGGGGCCCTGAAGCTTTCTTT. It codes for CASSPVGQGGPEAFF. The whole variable domain, filled in from reference TRBV7-2 and TRBJ1-1, reads GAGVSQSPSNKVTEKGKDVELRCDPISGHTALYWYRQSLGQGLEFLIYFQGNSAPDKSGLPSDRFSAERTGGSVSTLTIQRTQQEDSAVYLCASSPVGQGGPEAFFGQGTRLTVV.

This clonotype was recorded a few times. CDR3 sequence (DNA): TGTGCCAGCAGTTGGGGGACAGATACGCAGTATTTT. Translating it yields CASSWGTDTQYF. The rearrangement joins TRBV12-3 or TRBV12-4 to TRBJ2-3; the D call may be TRBD1 or TRBD2 (5 bases each). This CDR3 contains 12 residues. V gave up 4 bases and J gave up 3 bases, with 5 bases separating them.

This clonotype came up a few times. The chain carries TRBV7-2 and TRBJ1-5; D is uncertain. The V end was cut by 8 bases, the J end by 0 bases, with 11 bases between. The germline CDR1 and CDR2 sequences are SGHTA and FQGNSA. The CDR3 totals 14 residues. The CDR3 DNA reads as TGTGCCAGCGGAAACCTTTATAGCAATCAGCCCCAGCATTTT. Its translation is CASGNLYSNQPQHF. The variable domain in full, completed from reference TRBV7-2 and TRBJ1-5, reads GAGVSQSPSNKVTEKGKDVELRCDPISGHTALYWYRQSLGQGLEFLIYFQGNSAPDKSGLPSDRFSAERTGGSVSTLTIQRTQQEDSAVYLCASGNLYSNQPQHFGDGTRLSIL.

This clonotype was counted many times. The chain is built from TRBV27 and TRBJ2-5; 10 nucleotides match TRBD1. This CDR3 has 14 residues. Trimming took 5 bases from V and 5 from J; bases not matched to a gene: 5. Germline CDR1 and CDR2: MNHEY and SMNVEV (reference sequence). The CDR3 coding sequence is TGTGCCAGCAGTCCGGGACAGGGGACGGAGACCCAGTACTTC. As protein: CASSPGQGTETQYF.

This chain joins TRBV6-6 and TRBJ1-4; no definite D call. V gave up 2 bases and J gave up 0 bases, with 4 bases separating them. Germline values: CDR1 MNHNY, CDR2 SVGAGI (reference sequence). The CDR3 runs to 14 residues. CDR3 sequence (DNA): TGTGCCAGCAGTTACAGCGCAACTAATGAAAAACTGTTTTTT. It is translated as CASSYSATNEKLFF.

The J gene is TRBJ2-6, the V gene TRBV6-2 or TRBV6-3, with no clear D. V was trimmed by 4 bases and J by 0 bases, leaving 7 bases between them. The CDR3 extends over 15 amino acids. Per the germline V gene, CDR1 is MNHEY and CDR2 is SVGEGT. This CDR3 is CASSSPGSGANVLTF. In DNA, the CDR3 is TGTGCCAGCAGTTCACCAGGCTCTGGGGCCAACGTCCTGACTTTC.

This clonotype appeared many times. This chain uses TRBV4-2 with TRBJ2-1; 9 positions match TRBD2. The CDR3 runs to 18 residues. V was pared by 6 bases and J by 0 bases, with 12 bases of the junction left unmatched. Germline V gives CDR1 LGHNA, CDR2 YNFKEQ. The CDR3 region is CASRKNHFSGSSYNEQFF. CDR3 nucleotide sequence: TGTGCCAGCAGGAAGAATCATTTTAGCGGGAGCTCCTACAATGAGCAGTTCTTC.

The rearrangement links TRBV7-9 to TRBJ1-2; 7 nucleotides match TRBD1. CDR3 length: 13 amino acids. The junction had 5 bases not matched to a gene; V was cut back by 6 bases and J by 4 bases. Germline-derived CDR1 and CDR2 are SEHNR and FQNEAQ (reference sequence). The CDR3 here is CASSLTGPYGYTF. As DNA, the CDR3 is TGTGCCAGCAGTCTGACAGGGCCCTATGGCTACACCTTC.

V usage is TRBV18 and J usage is TRBJ2-7; D is perhaps TRBD2 (6 bases). V was trimmed by 6 bases and J by 0 bases, leaving 15 bases between them. Per germline, CDR1 KGHSH and CDR2 LQKENI. This CDR3 is built from 15 residues. The CDR3 loop is CASSGTGDSSYEQYF. DNA for the CDR3: TGTGCCAGCTCTGGGACGGGAGACAGCTCCTACGAGCAGTACTTC. Full variable domain (missing parts from reference TRBV18 and TRBJ2-7): NAGVMQNPRHLVRRRGQEARLRCSPMKGHSHVYWYRQLPEEGLKFMVYLQKENIIDESGMPKERFSAEFPKEGPSILRIQQVVRGDSAAYFCASSGTGDSSYEQYFGPGTRLTVT.

This chain connects TRBV7-3 to TRBJ2-1; 7 nucleotides align to TRBD1. The V gene's germline CDR1 is SGHTA and CDR2 FQGTGA. The CDR3 has 13 amino acids. V lost 5 bases to trimming and J lost 9 bases; unmatched junction nucleotides: 7. The DNA for the CDR3 is TGTGCCAGCAGCCCTCAGTCAGGGGGTGAGCAGTTCTTC. Translating gives CASSPQSGGEQFF.

V gene TRBV28 combines with J gene TRBJ2-3, with 7 bases that match TRBD2. J lost 0 bases, V lost 6 bases, and 9 bases had no gene match. Germline V gene lookup returns CDR1 MDHEN and CDR2 SYDVKM. The CDR3 covers 16 residues. Written as DNA, the CDR3 is TGTGCCAGCAGCCCTACCCTAGCGGCTAGCACAGATACGCAGTATTTT. Protein: CASSPTLAASTDTQYF.

The sample holds a few counts of this clonotype. The gene calls are TRBV7-6 and TRBJ2-1; D could derive from TRBD1 or TRBD2 (7 bases each). CDR1 is SGHVS, CDR2 FNYEAQ, per germline. Trimming took off 5 bases at V and 7 bases at J, with 18 bases between the two ends. The CDR3 has 15 amino acids. CDR3: CASSPIWEGANEQFF. The CDR3 DNA sequence: TGTGCCAGCAGCCCGATTTGGGAGGGGGCGAATGAGCAGTTCTTC.

This clonotype was seen only a few times. The gene calls are TRBV6-1 and TRBJ2-5; 7 nucleotides align to TRBD1. Germline-derived CDR1 and CDR2 are MNHNS and SASEGT. The CDR3 loop spans 15 amino acids. V shed 2 bases, J shed 5 bases, and the junction held 8 bases outside the gene matches. Here the CDR3 DNA reads TGTGCCAGCAGTGAATATAAGGGGGCAGGGGAGACCCAGTACTTC. Translation gives CASSEYKGAGETQYF.

The J gene is TRBJ2-7, the V gene TRBV20-1; 9 nucleotides match TRBD1. J was trimmed by 5 bases and V by 3 bases; bases with no gene match: 5. Germline V gene sequence: CDR1 DFQATT, CDR2 SNEGSKA (reference sequence). CDR3 size: 13 residues. The CDR3 region has the DNA TGCAGTGCTAGTGTACAGGGGGCGGACGAGCAGTACTTC. Its protein product is CSASVQGADEQYF.

This clonotype was observed many times. V gene TRBV11-2 combines with J gene TRBJ2-7, with TRBD2 matching 8 bases. There are 15 residues in the CDR3. The trim removed 1 base at V and 7 bases at J, leaving 9 bases unmatched. Germline CDR1 reads SGHAT; CDR2 reads FQNNGV. This chain's CDR3 is CASSLAGGLKGEQYF. Written as DNA, the CDR3 is TGTGCCAGCAGCTTAGCGGGGGGGCTGAAGGGTGAGCAGTACTTC.

Only a few counts were recorded for this clonotype. CDR3 region: CASSEGTLNTEAFF. CDR3 bases: TGTGCCAGCAGTGAAGGGACCCTGAACACTGAAGCTTTCTTT. V is TRBV6-1 and J is TRBJ1-1; D unclear. The V and J ends lost 1 base and 0 bases respectively, with 6 bases between them. The germline CDR1 and CDR2 sequences are MNHNS and SASEGT. CDR3 length: 14 amino acids.